The 4 T cell receptor beta chains presented below share a single source sample, sequenced in a study of T-cell reconstitution after alpha-beta-depleted transplantation in children. A TCRbeta library incorporating unique molecular identifiers was prepared. MiXCR, run by TCRdb on the PCR reads, gives a single entry per CDR3 protein. The table has fewer than 200,000 distinct CDR3 sequences, about 6.4% seen once. Sample: PBMCs from the stem cell graft donor, taken from the stem cell graft. These receptors came from a human donor who donated a stem cell graft to a child with Wiskott-Aldrich syndrome.

This clonotype was detected ten times or more. The chain is built from TRBV21-1 and TRBJ2-7; the D call TRBD1 from the table was never checked on the DNA. TRBV21-1 is shown as a pseudogene. This CDR3 has 16 amino acids. The CDR3 DNA follows: TGTGCCAGCAGCACTCCGCCCCTAGCAGGTCCCCACGAGCAGTACTTC. It is translated as CASSTPPLAGPHEQYF.

This clonotype appeared many times. The V gene is TRBV7-9, the J gene TRBJ2-1, with TRBD2 matching 7 bases. The CDR3 contains 17 residues. From germline, CDR1 is SEHNR and CDR2 FQNEAQ (reference sequence). Unmatched junction bases numbered 11, after V lost 1 base and J lost 5 bases. In nucleotides, the CDR3 is TGTGCCAGCAGCTTAGTGGGACGAGCGGGGTACAACAATGAGCAGTTCTTC. Amino acids: CASSLVGRAGYNNEQFF.

This clonotype was seen more than once but under ten times. This chain connects TRBV7-9 to TRBJ2-7, with a weak D call TRBD1 (5 bases). Germline lookup yields CDR1 SEHNR and CDR2 FQNEAQ (reference sequence). The V end was cut by 7 bases, the J end by 2 bases, with 21 bases between. The CDR3 runs to 16 residues. This CDR3 reads CASTPLVETVAYEQYF. The DNA of the CDR3 is TGTGCCAGCACCCCTCTAGTCGAGACAGTTGCCTACGAGCAGTACTTC.

This clonotype was counted ten times or more. This chain uses TRBV7-2 with TRBJ2-5; no reliable D call. The V end was cut by 5 bases, the J end by 2 bases, with 12 bases between. The CDR3 has 14 residues. CDR1 SGHTA and CDR2 FQGNSA come from the germline V gene. DNA for the CDR3: TGTGCCAGCAGCCCTTACGGGCAACAAGAGACCCAGTACTTC. The encoded protein is CASSPYGQQETQYF.